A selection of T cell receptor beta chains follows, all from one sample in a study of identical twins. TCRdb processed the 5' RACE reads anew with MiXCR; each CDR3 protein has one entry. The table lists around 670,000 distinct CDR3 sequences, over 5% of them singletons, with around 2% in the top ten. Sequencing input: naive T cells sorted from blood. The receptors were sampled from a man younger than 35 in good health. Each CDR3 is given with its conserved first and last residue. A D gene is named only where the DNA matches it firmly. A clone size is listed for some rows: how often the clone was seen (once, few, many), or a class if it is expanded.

CASRPTSGRSPGTQYF	TGTGCCAGCAGACCCACTAGCGGGAGATCCCCAGGGACCCAGTACTTC	TRBV7-9	few	TRBJ2-5	16	TRBD2
CASSLGAKSRYSNQPQHF	TGTGCCAGCAGTTTAGGGGCAAAATCTCGTTATAGCAATCAGCCCCAGCATTTT	TRBV12-3/TRBV12-4	few	TRBJ1-5	18	NA
CASSQGAEAFF	TGTGCCAGCAGCCAAGGGGCTGAAGCTTTCTTT	TRBV4-2	many	TRBJ1-1	11	NA
CASGPLAGVGEQFF	TGTGCCAGCGGACCTCTAGCGGGAGTTGGAGAGCAGTTCTTC	TRBV12-3/TRBV12-4	many	TRBJ2-1	14	TRBD2
CASSPRPAVNTEAFF	TGTGCCAGCAGCCCCCGACCGGCAGTGAACACTGAAGCTTTCTTT	TRBV5-5	many	TRBJ1-1	15	NA
CASAEGNQPQHF	TGTGCCAGCGCCGAGGGTAATCAGCCCCAGCATTTT	TRBV6-2/TRBV6-3	many	TRBJ1-5	12	NA
CAISGGQETQYF	TGTGCCATCAGTGGGGGTCAAGAGACCCAGTACTTC	TRBV10-3	many	TRBJ2-5	12	NA
CASTIGRVSTGELFF	TGTGCCAGCACGATCGGGAGGGTGAGCACCGGGGAGCTGTTTTTT	TRBV28	NA	TRBJ2-2	15	TRBD2
CSAASGFSYEQYF	TGCAGTGCTGCTAGCGGGTTCTCCTACGAGCAGTACTTC	TRBV20-1	few	TRBJ2-7	13	TRBD2
CSARLAAEQFF	TGCAGTGCTAGACTAGCGGCTGAGCAGTTCTTC	TRBV20-1	many	TRBJ2-1	11	TRBD2
CASSDLAAATDTQYF	TGTGCCAGCAGTGATTTGGCGGCAGCCACAGATACGCAGTATTTT	TRBV2	NA	TRBJ2-3	15	NA
CASSALPGINTEAFF	TGTGCCAGCAGCGCACTCCCAGGGATAAACACTGAAGCTTTCTTT	TRBV6-4	NA	TRBJ1-1	15	NA
CASSPQGGRLAKNIQYF	TGTGCCAGCAGCCCACAGGGTGGGAGGCTAGCCAAAAACATTCAGTACTTC	TRBV7-9	few	TRBJ2-4	17	NA